Described below is a single TCR beta chain sequence and its context. This record comes from a study of CD8 T cells in Susac syndrome. Reverse transcription of about 0.45 to 1 ug RNA was performed with random hexamers. TCRdb used MiXCR to reprocess the immunoSEQ multiplex PCR reads, holding one entry per CDR3 protein. The repertoire holds some 150,000 distinct CDR3 sequences, roughly 95% seen once, with around 0.15% in the top ten. Per the germline V gene, CDR1 is SNHLY and CDR2 is FYNNEI. Deletions cut 5 bases from V and 0 bases from J, with 13 bases between. This CDR3 region has 15 residues. This clonotype originated in a human donor with Susac syndrome. Sequenced input: CD4+ T cells from PBMCs. The chain couples TRBV2 to TRBJ1-1; D is possibly TRBD1 (6 bases). CDR3 protein: CASSFRGGMNTEAFF. As DNA, the CDR3 is TGTGCCAGCAGTTTCAGGGGCGGGATGAACACTGAAGCTTTCTTT.